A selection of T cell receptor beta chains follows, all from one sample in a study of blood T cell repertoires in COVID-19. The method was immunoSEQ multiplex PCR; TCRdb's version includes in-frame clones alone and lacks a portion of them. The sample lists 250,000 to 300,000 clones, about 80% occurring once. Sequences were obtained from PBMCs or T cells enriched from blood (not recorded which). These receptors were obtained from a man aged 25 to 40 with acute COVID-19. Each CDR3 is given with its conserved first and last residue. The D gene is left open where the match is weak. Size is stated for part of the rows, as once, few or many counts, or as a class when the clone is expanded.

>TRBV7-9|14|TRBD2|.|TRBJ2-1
CASGEAGVYNEQFF
TGTGCCAGCGGCGAGGCGGGGGTCTACAATGAGCAGTTCTTC
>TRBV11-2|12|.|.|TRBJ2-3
CASSSLTDTQYF
TGTGCCAGCAGCTCTCTCACAGATACGCAGTATTTT
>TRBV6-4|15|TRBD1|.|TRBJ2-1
CASSDSWAGGNEQFF
TGTGCCAGCAGTGACTCTTGGGCAGGGGGCAATGAGCAGTTCTTC
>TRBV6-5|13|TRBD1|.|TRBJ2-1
CASSYGTGNEQFF
TGTGCCAGCAGTTACGGGACAGGGAATGAGCAGTTCTTC
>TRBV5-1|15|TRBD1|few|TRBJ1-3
CASSSTGASGNTIYF
TGTGCCAGCAGCTCGACAGGGGCCTCTGGAAACACCATATATTTT
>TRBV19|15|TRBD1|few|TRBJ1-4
CASRVPGTANEKLFF
TGTGCCAGTAGGGTTCCAGGGACAGCTAATGAAAAACTGTTTTTT
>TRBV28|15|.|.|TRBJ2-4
CASKPGRIAKNIQYF
TGTGCCAGCAAACCTGGTAGAATTGCCAAAAACATTCAGTACTTC
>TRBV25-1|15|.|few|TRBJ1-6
CASSDSGVGASPLHF
TGTGCCAGCAGTGACTCCGGAGTCGGAGCTTCACCCCTCCACTTT
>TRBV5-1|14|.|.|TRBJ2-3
CASSLRVAVDTQYF
TGTGCCAGCAGCTTGAGAGTAGCGGTAGATACGCAGTATTTT
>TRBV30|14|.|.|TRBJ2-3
CAWRDSGYTDTQYF
TGTGCCTGGAGGGATAGCGGTTACACAGATACGCAGTATTTT
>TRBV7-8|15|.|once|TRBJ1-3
CASSSWAAGGNTIYF
TGTGCCAGCAGCTCGTGGGCTGCTGGGGGAAACACCATATATTTT
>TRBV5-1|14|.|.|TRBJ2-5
CASSQKGVEETQYF
TGCGCCAGCAGCCAGAAGGGGGTGGAGGAGACCCAGTACTTC
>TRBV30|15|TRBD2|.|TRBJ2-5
CAWLLAGGPGGTQYF
TGTGCCTGGCTCCTAGCGGGAGGGCCGGGGGGGACCCAGTACTTC
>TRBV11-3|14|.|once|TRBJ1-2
CASSHRTDGWGYTF
TGTGCCAGCAGCCACCGGACAGATGGTTGGGGCTACACCTTC
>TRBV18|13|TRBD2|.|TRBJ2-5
CASSPGLGETQYF
TGTGCCAGCTCACCAGGACTAGGAGAGACCCAGTACTTC
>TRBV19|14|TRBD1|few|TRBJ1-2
CASTYLGQGIGYTF
TGTGCCAGTACCTATCTGGGACAGGGTATTGGCTACACCTTC
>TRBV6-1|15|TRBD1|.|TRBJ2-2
CASSDRTGPTGELFF
TGTGCCAGCAGTGATCGGACAGGGCCGACCGGGGAGCTGTTTTTT
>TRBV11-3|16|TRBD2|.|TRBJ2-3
CASSFPTSGVTDTQYF
TGTGCCAGCAGCTTCCCCACTAGCGGGGTCACAGATACGCAGTATTTT
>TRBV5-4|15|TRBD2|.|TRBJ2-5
CASSFSGRARETQYF
TGTGCCAGCAGCTTTAGCGGGAGGGCCCGAGAGACCCAGTACTTC
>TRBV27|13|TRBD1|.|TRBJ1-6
CASSPGQGGPLHF
TGTGCCAGCAGCCCCGGACAGGGGGGACCCCTCCACTTT
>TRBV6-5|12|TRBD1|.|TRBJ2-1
CASRDRVNEQFF
TGTGCCAGCAGGGACAGGGTTAATGAGCAGTTCTTC
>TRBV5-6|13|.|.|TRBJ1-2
CASSLVGAGGYTF
TGTGCCAGCAGCTTGGTGGGGGCGGGCGGCTACACCTTC
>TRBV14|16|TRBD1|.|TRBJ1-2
CASSHRTGVANYGYTF
TGTGCCAGCAGCCATCGGACAGGGGTGGCTAACTATGGCTACACCTTC
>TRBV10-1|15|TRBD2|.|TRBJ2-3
CASSYIAGSTDTQYF
TGCGCCAGCAGCTACATAGCGGGGTCTACAGATACGCAGTATTTT
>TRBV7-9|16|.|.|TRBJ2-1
CASSLRRADSYNEQFF
TGTGCCAGCAGCTTACGGCGGGCCGACTCCTACAATGAGCAGTTCTTC
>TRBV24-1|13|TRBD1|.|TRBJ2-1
CATNSGQGHEQFF
TGTGCCACCAACTCAGGACAGGGACATGAGCAGTTCTTC
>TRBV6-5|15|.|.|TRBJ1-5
CASSGSRGSNQPQHF
TGTGCCAGCAGCGGTTCCAGAGGGAGCAATCAGCCCCAGCATTTT
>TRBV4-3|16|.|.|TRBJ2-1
CASSQAVVDYYNEQFF
TGCGCCAGCAGCCAAGCGGTCGTCGATTATTACAATGAGCAGTTCTTC
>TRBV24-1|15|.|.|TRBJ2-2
CATRPRQVNTGELFF
TGTGCCACCAGACCGAGACAGGTCAACACCGGGGAGCTGTTTTTT
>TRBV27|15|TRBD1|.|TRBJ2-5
CASSPARGLGETQYF
TGTGCCAGCAGCCCAGCCAGGGGGTTAGGAGAGACCCAGTACTTC
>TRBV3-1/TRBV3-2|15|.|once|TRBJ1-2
CASSQDVGVFYGYTF
TGTGCCAGCAGCCAAGATGTTGGAGTCTTCTATGGCTACACCTTC
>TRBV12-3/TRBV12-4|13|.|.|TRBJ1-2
CASSFGGSEGYTF
TGTGCCAGCAGTTTCGGGGGGTCTGAGGGCTACACCTTC
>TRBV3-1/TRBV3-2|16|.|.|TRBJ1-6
CASSQPPAGINSPLHF
TGTGCCAGCAGCCAGCCGCCGGCAGGGATCAATTCACCCCTCCACTTT
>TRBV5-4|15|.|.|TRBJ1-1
CASSLARGGYTEAFF
TGTGCCAGCAGCTTGGCCCGGGGAGGGTACACTGAAGCTTTCTTT
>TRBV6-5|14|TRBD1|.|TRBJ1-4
CASSGTGTTGKLFF
TGTGCCAGCAGCGGGACAGGGACGACCGGAAAACTGTTTTTT
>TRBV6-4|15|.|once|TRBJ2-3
CASSSYRASTDTQYF
TGTGCCAGCAGTTCCTACAGGGCGAGCACAGATACGCAGTATTTT
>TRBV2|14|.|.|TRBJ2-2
CASRGDRTTGELFF
TGTGCCAGCAGGGGTGACAGAACCACCGGGGAGCTGTTTTTT
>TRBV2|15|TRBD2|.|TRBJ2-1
CASSEDSGFGNEQFF
TGTGCCAGCAGTGAAGATAGCGGGTTCGGTAATGAGCAGTTCTTC
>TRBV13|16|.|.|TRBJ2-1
CASSWRASQISNEQFF
TGTGCCAGCAGCTGGAGGGCCTCCCAAATAAGCAATGAGCAGTTCTTC
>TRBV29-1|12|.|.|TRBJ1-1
CSVEDRGSGAFF
TGCAGCGTTGAAGATCGGGGATCGGGAGCTTTCTTT
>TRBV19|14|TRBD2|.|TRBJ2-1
CASSIGGRGNEQFF
TGTGCCAGTAGTATTGGAGGGAGGGGCAATGAGCAGTTCTTC
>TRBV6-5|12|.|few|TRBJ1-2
CASRPLGGGYTF
TGTGCCAGCAGACCCCTTGGCGGTGGCTACACCTTC
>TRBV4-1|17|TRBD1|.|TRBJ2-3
CASSTHPRDRGTDTQYF
TGCGCCAGCAGCACCCATCCCCGGGACAGAGGCACAGATACGCAGTATTTT
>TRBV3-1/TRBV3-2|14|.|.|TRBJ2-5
CASSHPGREETQYF
TGTGCCAGCAGCCATCCGGGTCGAGAAGAGACCCAGTACTTC